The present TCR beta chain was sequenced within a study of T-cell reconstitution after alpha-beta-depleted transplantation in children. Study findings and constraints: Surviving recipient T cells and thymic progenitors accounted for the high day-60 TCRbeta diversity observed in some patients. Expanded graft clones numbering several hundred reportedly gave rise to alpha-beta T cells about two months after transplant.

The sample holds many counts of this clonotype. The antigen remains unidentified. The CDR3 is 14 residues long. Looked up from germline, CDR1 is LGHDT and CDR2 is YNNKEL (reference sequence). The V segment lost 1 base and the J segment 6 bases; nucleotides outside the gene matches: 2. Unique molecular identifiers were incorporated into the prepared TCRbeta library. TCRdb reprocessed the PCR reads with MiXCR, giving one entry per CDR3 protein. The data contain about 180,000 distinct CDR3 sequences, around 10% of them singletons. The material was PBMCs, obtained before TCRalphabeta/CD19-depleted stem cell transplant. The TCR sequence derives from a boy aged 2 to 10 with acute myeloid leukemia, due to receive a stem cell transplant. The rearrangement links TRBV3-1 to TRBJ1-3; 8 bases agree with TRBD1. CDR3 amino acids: CASSQAGGVNTIYF. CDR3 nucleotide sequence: TGTGCCAGCAGCCAAGCAGGGGGCGTAAACACCATATATTTT. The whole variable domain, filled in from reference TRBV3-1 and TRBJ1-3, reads DTAVSQTPKYLVTQMGNDKSIKCEQNLGHDTMYWYKQDSKKFLKIMFSYNNKELIINETVPNRFSPKSPDKAHLNLHINSLELGDSAVYFCASSQAGGVNTIYFGEGSWLTVV.